This entry is about one T cell receptor (beta chain). Its antigen remains unidentified. The study sequenced cultured CD4+ T cell DNA using the Oncomine TCR Beta short-read assay. TCRdb fed the PCR reads into MiXCR, producing one record per CDR3 protein. The repertoire has 15,000 to 20,000 distinct CDR3 sequences, around half of them found once; the top ten carry 3% to 4%. This specimen comes from a study of vaccination and CD4 T cells after COVID-19. Across the study: Convalescent cases consisted of six males and four females, of whom two were Hispanic.

General study findings and limits: In median terms, SARS-CoV-2-reactive clonotypes went from approximately 21 to 40, a nonsignificant rise. 304 of 307 vaccine-specific clones from convalescent patients were spike mono-reactive.

CDR3 length: 15 amino acids. Trimming removed 9 bases from V and 2 bases from J; junction bases left unmatched: 8. Germline CDR1 reads MNHNS; CDR2 reads SASEGT. Documented treatment: approximately 9-day PBMC culture with coronavirus spike peptide pools or control peptides (ViraFEST assay). The TCR sequence derives from a human donor who had recovered from COVID-19. The sequenced sample was CD4+ T cells from blood, cultured in vitro. The gene calls are TRBV6-1 and TRBJ2-5, with 11 bases aligning to TRBD2. This CDR3 is CASFSGRAGQETQYF. The DNA for the CDR3 is TGTGCCAGTTTTAGCGGGAGGGCCGGTCAAGAGACCCAGTACTTC.